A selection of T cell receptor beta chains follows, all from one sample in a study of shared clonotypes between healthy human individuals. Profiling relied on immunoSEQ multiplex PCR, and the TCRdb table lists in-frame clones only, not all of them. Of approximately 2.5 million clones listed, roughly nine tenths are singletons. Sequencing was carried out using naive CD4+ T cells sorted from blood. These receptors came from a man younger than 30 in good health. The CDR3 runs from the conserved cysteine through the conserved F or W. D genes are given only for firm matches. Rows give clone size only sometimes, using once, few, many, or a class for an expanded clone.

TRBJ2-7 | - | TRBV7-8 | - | TGTGCCAGCAGCTTAGCGGAATGGGCCAGGGGCCCCCACGAGCAGTACTTC | CASSLAEWARGPHEQYF
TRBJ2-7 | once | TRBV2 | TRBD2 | TGTGCCAGCAGTGGGACGGGACTAGCGCCCTACGAGCAGTACTTC | CASSGTGLAPYEQYF
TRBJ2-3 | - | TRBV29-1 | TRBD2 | TGCAGCGTTGAACGTGGCGGGAGTTCAGATACGCAGTATTTT | CSVERGGSSDTQYF
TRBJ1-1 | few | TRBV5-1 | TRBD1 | TGCGCCAGCAGCTTGGCCCTGGACAGGGTAACTGAAGCTTTCTTT | CASSLALDRVTEAFF
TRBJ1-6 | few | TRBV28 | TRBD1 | TGTGCCAGCAGAGGGACAGGGGGTCCAAATTCACCCCTCCACTTT | CASRGTGGPNSPLHF
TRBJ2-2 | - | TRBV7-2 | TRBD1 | TGTGCCAGCAGCCCCGGACAGGGTAACACCGGGGAGCTGTTTTTT | CASSPGQGNTGELFF
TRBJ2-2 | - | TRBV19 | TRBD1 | TGTGCCATTGGGACAGGGAACACCGGGGAGCTGTTTTTT | CAIGTGNTGELFF
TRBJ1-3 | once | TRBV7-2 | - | TGTGCCAGCAGTCCAGAGAGGGAAAACAGGCTATCCTCTGGAAACACCATATATTTT | CASSPERENRLSSGNTIYF
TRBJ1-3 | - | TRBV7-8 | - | TGTGCCAGCAGCCCTATGGGGTCGAGCTCTGGAAACACCATATATTTT | CASSPMGSSSGNTIYF
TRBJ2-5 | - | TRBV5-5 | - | TGTGCCAGCAGACAGGTATCAACGGAGACCCAGTACTTC | CASRQVSTETQYF
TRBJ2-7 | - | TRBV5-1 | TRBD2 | TGCGCCAGCAGCTTGGGCGGGGGGAGCTCCTACGAGCAGTACTTC | CASSLGGGSSYEQYF
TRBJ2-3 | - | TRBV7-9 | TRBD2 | TGTGCCAGCAGCCTCCTGACTAGCGGGGGTACAGATACGCAGTATTTT | CASSLLTSGGTDTQYF
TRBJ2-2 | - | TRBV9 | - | TGTGCCAGCAGCGTAGGTAGCCGCGGGACCGGGGAGCTGTTTTTT | CASSVGSRGTGELFF
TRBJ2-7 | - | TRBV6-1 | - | TGTGCCAGCAGTGAAGCGCTCCGGGGATACGAGCAGTACTTC | CASSEALRGYEQYF
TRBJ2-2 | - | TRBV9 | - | TGTGCCAGCAGCGTAGATGGGGGGGCGAGCACCGGGGAGCTGTTTTTT | CASSVDGGASTGELFF
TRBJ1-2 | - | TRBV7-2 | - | TGTGCCAGCAGCTTGAGGACTTCCCCTAGTAACTATGGCTACACCTTC | CASSLRTSPSNYGYTF
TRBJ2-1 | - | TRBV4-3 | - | TGCGCCAGCAGCCAAGAGCCCCCGGGGCGGGAAGCCTACAATGAGCAGTTCTTC | CASSQEPPGREAYNEQFF
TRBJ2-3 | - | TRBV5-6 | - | TGTGCCAGCATCCCCGTCGAGTTGGGCGGGGCTGGAGCAGATACGCAGTATTTT | CASIPVELGGAGADTQYF
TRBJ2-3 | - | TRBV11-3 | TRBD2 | TGTGCCAGCAGCATTAGCGGGAGTACGGATACGCAGTATTTT | CASSISGSTDTQYF
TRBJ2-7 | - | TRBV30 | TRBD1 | TGTGCCTGGAGTGGACGACAGGGGCGTGGGTACGAGCAGTACTTC | CAWSGRQGRGYEQYF
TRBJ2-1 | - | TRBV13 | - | TGTGCCAGCAGCTTAGGCCTTGAGGCAAGCTCCTACAATGAGCAGTTCTTC | CASSLGLEASSYNEQFF
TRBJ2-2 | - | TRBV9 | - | TGTGCCAGCAGCGCCAATCCAGGGAACACCGGGGAGCTGTTTTTT | CASSANPGNTGELFF
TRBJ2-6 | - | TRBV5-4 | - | TGTGCCAGCAGCTTGGGGCGGGGCTCTGGGGCCAACGTCCTGACTTTC | CASSLGRGSGANVLTF
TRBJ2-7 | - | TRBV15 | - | TGTGCCACCAGCAGAGATTCGACCTACGAGCAGTACTTC | CATSRDSTYEQYF
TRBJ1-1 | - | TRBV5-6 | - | TGTGCCAGCAGCTCCTACAGGTTTAACACTGAAGCTTTCTTT | CASSSYRFNTEAFF
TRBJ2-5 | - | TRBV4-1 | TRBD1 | TGCGCCAGCACCGATACCGGGACAGGGGGAGAGACCCAGTACTTC | CASTDTGTGGETQYF
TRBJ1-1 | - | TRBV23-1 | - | TGCGCCAGCAGTCAATCGTTTTACCGCTTACAGGGACGGCCTGAAGCTTTCTTT | CASSQSFYRLQGRPEAFF
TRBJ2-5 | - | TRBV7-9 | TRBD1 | TGTGCCAGCAGCCCAAAATGGGACAGGGGCCAAGAGACCCAGTACTTC | CASSPKWDRGQETQYF
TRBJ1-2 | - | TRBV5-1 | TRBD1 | TGCGCCAGCAGCTCTGGGACAGACTATGGCTACACCTTC | CASSSGTDYGYTF
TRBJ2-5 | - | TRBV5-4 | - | TGTGCCAGCAGCTGGGCTGGTCGGAAAGAGACCCAGTACTTC | CASSWAGRKETQYF
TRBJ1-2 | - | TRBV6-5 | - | TGTGCCAGCAGTTACTCGAGTCCAGGGGTAAACTACACCTTC | CASSYSSPGVNYTF
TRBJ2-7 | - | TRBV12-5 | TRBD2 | TGTGCTAGTGGTTTGGTACTAGCGACAGCCTCGCCCTACGAGCAGTACTTC | CASGLVLATASPYEQYF
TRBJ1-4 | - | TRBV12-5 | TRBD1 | TGTGCTAGTGGTCCGACAGGGAAAGGCGAAAAACTGTTTTTT | CASGPTGKGEKLFF
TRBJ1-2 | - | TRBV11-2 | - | TGTGCCAGCAGCTTAGTATTTTGGGGGGACTTGAACTATGGCTACACCTTC | CASSLVFWGDLNYGYTF
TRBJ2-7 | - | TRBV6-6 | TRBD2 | TGTGCCAGCAGCCTGACTAGCGGAACCTACGAGCAGTACTTC | CASSLTSGTYEQYF
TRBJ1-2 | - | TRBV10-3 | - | TGTGCCATCAGTGAGGGGGCCCCCCAGTACTATGGCTACACCTTC | CAISEGAPQYYGYTF
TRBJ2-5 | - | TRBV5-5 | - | TGTGCCAGCAGCTTGAATGAGGGTACCGAGACCCAGTACTTC | CASSLNEGTETQYF